The 26 T cell receptor beta chains reported below all come from one sample, sequenced in a study of cytomegalovirus exposure and HLA in healthy donors (dated by TCRdb to 2017 to 2019). To prepare the library, the immunoSEQ multiplex PCR assay was applied. A mixture of 60 forward primers for TCR Vbeta segments and 13 reverse primers for TCR Jbeta segments was used in the multiplex PCR. The table comes from immuneACCESS by way of TCRdb, which keeps in-frame sequences with V and J called. Part of the clones is missing from these tables; in studies checked, under half for an unresolved V gene and the rest for unknown reasons. Recorded for this sample are under 140,000 clones; about 80% of them occurred a single time. Of the sample, 2.5% to 3.5% is held by the ten largest clones. The sequencing sample was made of PBMCs. All receptors come from a woman aged 60-75 years in good health and CMV-seropositive.

This clone was detected once. This chain uses TRBV11-3 with TRBJ2-7; 7 bases line up with TRBD1. The CDR3 runs 13 residues. V dropped 5 bases and J dropped 6; count of bases not matched to a gene: 7. CDR1 is SGHNT and CDR2 is YENEEA in the germline V gene. DNA of the CDR3: TGTGCCAGCAGCCCAGCGGACAGGATCGAGCAGTACTTC. Protein: CASSPADRIEQYF.

The chain combines TRBV11-1 with TRBJ1-2, with TRBD1 as a possible D gene (5 bases). CDR1 is SGHAT, CDR2 FQDESV, per germline (reference sequence). The CDR3 totals 16 residues. Trimming cost V 6 bases and J 0 bases, with 17 bases left between them. CDR3 DNA sequence: TGTGCCAGCAGTCAAGACGTCGGGGGGTCTAACTATGGCTACACCTTC. As protein: CASSQDVGGSNYGYTF.

This clone was detected only a few times. The chain has TRBV4-1 and TRBJ1-1; perhaps TRBD1 as D (5 bases). The germline CDR1 and CDR2 sequences are MGHRA and YSYEKL. The CDR3 has 16 residues. Deletions cut 1 base from V and 2 bases from J, with 14 bases between. Here the CDR3 DNA reads TGCGCCAGCAGCCAAGCTTCCACCAGGGCCAACACTGAAGCTTTCTTT. This encodes CASSQASTRANTEAFF.

V gene TRBV19 combines with J gene TRBJ1-4, with a weak D call TRBD1 (5 bases). Germline lookup yields CDR1 LNHDA and CDR2 SQIVND (reference sequence). V was pared by 4 bases and J by 4 bases, with 10 bases between. This CDR3 comprises 14 residues. The CDR3 sequence is CASSTGELNEKLFF. CDR3 nucleotides: TGTGCCAGTAGTACGGGGGAGCTTAATGAAAAACTGTTTTTT.

The J gene is TRBJ2-5, the V gene TRBV27; tentative D call: TRBD2 (5 bases). CDR3 length: 16 amino acids. From germline, CDR1 is MNHEY and CDR2 SMNVEV (reference sequence). V dropped 1 base and J dropped 5 bases, with 17 bases sitting between them. Written as DNA, the CDR3 is TGTGCCAGCAGTTTATTCGCCCTGTCTCGAGGGGAGACCCAGTACTTC. Translated, it gives CASSLFALSRGETQYF.

The chain couples TRBV19 to TRBJ1-1, with D possibly TRBD1 on 6 matching bases. This CDR3 region has 14 residues. Trimming took off 7 bases at V and 3 bases at J, with 15 bases between the two ends. Per the germline V gene, CDR1 is LNHDA and CDR2 is SQIVND (reference sequence). CDR3 DNA sequence: TGTGCCAGTATCTCTACAGGGTTTGACACTGAAGCTTTCTTT. It yields the protein CASISTGFDTEAFF.

This clone was seen a few times. The rearrangement links TRBV27 to TRBJ2-6; D may be TRBD2 (7 bases). Trimming pared 6 bases from V and 1 base from J, leaving 19 bases between. The germline V gene encodes CDR1 MNHEY and CDR2 SMNVEV (reference sequence). The CDR3 runs 18 residues. CDR3 sequence: CASSPRWGRGSGANVLTF. The CDR3 DNA reads TGTGCCAGCAGCCCGAGGTGGGGGCGGGGGTCTGGGGCCAACGTCCTGACTTTC.

This chain links TRBV29-1 with TRBJ2-7; TRBD2 agrees at 13 bases. The CDR3 length is 13 residues. The V gene end was trimmed by 6 bases and the J gene end by 4 bases; junction bases not matched to a gene: 3. The germline CDR1 and CDR2 sequences are SQVTM and ANQGSEA. CDR3 loop: CSVETSGRYEQYF. Written as DNA, the CDR3 is TGCAGCGTCGAGACTAGCGGGAGGTACGAGCAGTACTTC.

The chain combines TRBV2 with TRBJ1-2; TRBD1 is a possible D gene (5 bases). V was trimmed by 1 base and J by 0 bases, leaving 9 bases between them. The CDR3 consists of 15 residues. CDR1 is SNHLY, CDR2 FYNNEI, per germline. As DNA, the CDR3 is TGTGCCAGCAGTGAAGGACAGTCGGCTAACTATGGCTACACCTTC. This encodes CASSEGQSANYGYTF.

The chain uses TRBV25-1 and TRBJ2-5; D remains unclear. Germline CDR1 and CDR2: MGHDK and SYGVNS. The CDR3 sequence is 14 residues long. V was pared by 0 bases and J by 10 bases, with 15 bases between. This chain's CDR3 is CASSEYTVQLSQYF. The CDR3 DNA reads as TGTGCCAGCAGTGAATATACAGTCCAATTGAGCCAGTACTTC. Combining the CDR3 with reference TRBV25-1 and TRBJ2-5 gives the whole variable domain EADIYQTPRYLVIGTGKKITLECSQTMGHDKMYWYQQDPGMELHLIHYSYGVNSTEKGDLSSESTVSRIRTEHFPLTLESARPSHTSQYLCASSEYTVQLSQYFGPGTRLLVL.

This rearrangement joins TRBV28 to TRBJ2-7, with TRBD2 matching over 9 bases. The length of the CDR3 is 15 residues. V shed 7 bases, J shed 0 bases, and the junction held 7 bases outside the gene matches. The germline V gene has CDR1 MDHEN and CDR2 SYDVKM. This CDR3 is CASKTPREGSYEQYF. CDR3 bases: TGTGCCAGCAAAACCCCGCGGGAGGGCTCCTACGAGCAGTACTTC.

V usage is TRBV7-3 and J usage is TRBJ2-2; TRBD2 might be the D (5 bases). The germline V gene encodes CDR1 SGHTA and CDR2 FQGTGA. The ends were cut back, 1 base at V and 7 bases at J, with 10 bases in the middle. The CDR3 length is 14 residues. DNA for the CDR3: TGTGCCAGCAGCTTAAATGGAGGCGACGGGGAGCTGTTTTTT. This translates into CASSLNGGDGELFF.

DNA of the CDR3: TGTGCCAGCAGTCCCTGGACAGGGCTCAATTTGAGTGGCTACACCTTC. Translated: CASSPWTGLNLSGYTF. The chain is built from TRBV28 and TRBJ1-2; 8 nucleotides align to TRBD1. This CDR3 is 16 amino acids long. V gave up 5 bases and J gave up 7 bases; unmatched junction bases: 15. Germline values: CDR1 MDHEN, CDR2 SYDVKM.

A note on this clone: At one end, the junction sequence differs from germline, possibly due to a read error. The chain combines TRBV15 with TRBJ2-7; 12 bases align to TRBD2. This CDR3 is 20 amino acids long. The germline CDR1 and CDR2 sequences are LNHNV and YYDKDF (reference sequence). The CDR3: CAASREASGRAPGSAYEQYF. For the CDR3, the DNA is TGTGCCGCCAGCAGAGAGGCTAGCGGGAGGGCCCCAGGCTCGGCTTACGAGCAGTACTTC.

The chain recombines TRBV9 with TRBJ2-7, with 9 bases aligning to TRBD1. Germline V gene lookup returns CDR1 SGDLS and CDR2 YYNGEE. This CDR3 is 14 amino acids long. Unmatched junction bases numbered 8, after V lost 4 bases and J lost 6 bases. The CDR3 DNA reads TGTGCCAGCAGCCTCCGGGACAGGGTGGTCGAGCAGTACTTC. Translated: CASSLRDRVVEQYF.

CDR3 sequence: CASSSDRADEQYF. The CDR3 DNA reads TGTGCCAGCAGCTCGGACAGGGCCGACGAGCAGTACTTC. V is TRBV7-6 and J is TRBJ2-7, with TRBD1 identical over 8 bases. The germline gives CDR1 SGHVS, CDR2 FNYEAQ. Trimming took 4 bases from V and 5 from J; bases not matched to a gene: 4. The CDR3 loop spans 13 amino acids.

The chain employs TRBV10-3 and TRBJ2-1, with D perhaps TRBD1 (6 bases). The CDR3 contains 13 residues. V was cut by 7 bases and J by 6 bases, with 13 bases left in between. CDR1 and CDR2 from the germline V gene are ENHRY and SYGVKD. This CDR3 is CAINTGKPNEQFF. Here the CDR3 DNA reads TGTGCCATCAACACAGGGAAACCCAATGAGCAGTTCTTC.

This rearrangement joins TRBV4-2 to TRBJ2-7, with 9 bases matching TRBD1. J gave up 1 base and V 1 base, and 5 bases lay outside the gene matches. Looked up from germline, CDR1 is LGHNA and CDR2 is YNFKEQ. CDR3 size: 16 residues. CDR3 residues: CASSQAGQGDSYEQYF. The CDR3 DNA reads TGTGCCAGCAGCCAAGCGGGACAGGGAGATTCCTACGAGCAGTACTTC.

The CDR3 nucleotides read TGTGCCAGCAGCTTAGGAGCGACAGTAGGAACCGATACGCAGTATTTT. This gives the protein CASSLGATVGTDTQYF. The chain couples TRBV7-3 to TRBJ2-3; the D gene is possibly TRBD1 (5 bases). In germline, CDR1 is SGHTA, CDR2 FQGTGA. V was cut by 2 bases and J by 6 bases, with 18 bases left in between. The length of the CDR3 is 16 residues.

The V call is TRBV18, the J call TRBJ1-1, with D uncertain. The CDR3 spans 14 residues. In germline, CDR1 is KGHSH, CDR2 LQKENI. Deletions cut 5 bases from V and 1 base from J, with 11 bases between. This CDR3 is CASSFYLTNTEAFF. Here the CDR3 DNA reads TGTGCCAGCTCATTCTATCTTACGAACACTGAAGCTTTCTTT. The full variable domain, in which reference TRBV18 and TRBJ1-1 provide the parts outside the CDR3, is NAGVMQNPRHLVRRRGQEARLRCSPMKGHSHVYWYRQLPEEGLKFMVYLQKENIIDESGMPKERFSAEFPKEGPSILRIQQVVRGDSAAYFCASSFYLTNTEAFFGQGTRLTVV.

The count of this clone is one. The J gene is TRBJ2-1, the V gene TRBV9, with unresolved D. Germline-derived CDR1 and CDR2 are SGDLS and YYNGEE. This CDR3 has 10 amino acids. V lost 3 bases and J lost 9, with 4 bases in between. This CDR3 reads CASSGGEQFF. DNA of the CDR3: TGTGCCAGCAGCGGAGGTGAGCAGTTCTTC.

V is TRBV9 and J is TRBJ2-1, with D unresolved. Germline CDR1 reads SGDLS; CDR2 reads YYNGEE. This CDR3 comprises 14 residues. The germline V and J ends were trimmed by 2 bases and 2 bases, with 8 bases remaining between them. DNA of the CDR3: TGTGCCAGCAGCGTGGGCAAGGCCTACAATGAGCAGTTCTTC. Translating gives CASSVGKAYNEQFF. Using reference TRBV9 and TRBJ2-1 for the parts outside the CDR3, the full variable domain is DSGVTQTPKHLITATGQRVTLRCSPRSGDLSVYWYQQSLDQGLQFLIQYYNGEERAKGNILERFSAQQFPDLHSELNLSSLELGDSALYFCASSVGKAYNEQFFGPGTRLTVL.

CDR3 loop: CASGLWQGDPIYF. DNA of the CDR3: TGTGCTAGTGGTTTGTGGCAGGGGGATCCCATATATTTT. This chain links TRBV12-5 with TRBJ1-3; TRBD1 agrees at 7 bases. CDR1 LGHNT and CDR2 FRNRAP come from the germline V gene. This CDR3 is built from 13 residues. The ends lost 2 bases at V and 11 bases at J; junction bases unmatched: 6.

V is TRBV2 and J is TRBJ1-5; TRBD1 is a possible D gene (6 bases). This CDR3 is built from 15 residues. From germline, CDR1 is SNHLY and CDR2 FYNNEI. The V end was cut by 1 base, the J end by 4 bases, with 11 bases between. CDR3 residues: CASSEEQGMNQPQHF. In DNA form, the CDR3 reads TGTGCCAGCAGTGAAGAGCAGGGGATGAATCAGCCCCAGCATTTT.

The V and J genes are TRBV5-1 and TRBJ1-1; D is undetermined. Germline values: CDR1 SGHRS, CDR2 YFSETQ. This CDR3 has 17 amino acids. V dropped 0 bases and J dropped 0 bases, with 15 bases sitting between them. This CDR3 reads CASSLDGHSLMNTEAFF. In DNA, the CDR3 is TGCGCCAGCAGCTTGGACGGTCATTCCCTTATGAACACTGAAGCTTTCTTT.

This rearrangement joins TRBV14 to TRBJ1-2; 7 bases are shared with TRBD1. The CDR3 totals 15 residues. Trimming at V came to 1 base and at J to 4 bases, leaving 6 bases not matched to a gene. Germline values: CDR1 SGHDN, CDR2 FVKESK. In DNA form, the CDR3 reads TGTGCCAGCAGCCAAGGGGACAGCCTAACCTATGGCTACACCTTC. This codes for CASSQGDSLTYGYTF.